Presented here are 8 T cell receptor beta chains from one specimen sequenced in a study of shared clonotypes between healthy human individuals. CD45RO-negative, CCR7-positively selected cells formed the naive CD8 fraction, excluding terminally differentiated effector memory CD45RA+ cells. The repertoire was sequenced with immunoSEQ multiplex PCR; TCRdb's copy has only in-frame clones and lacks some. The repertoire has approximately 2,200,000 clones, roughly 91% of them found once; the top ten carry over 1.5%. The specimen was naive CD8+ T cells from PBMCs. Receptors originate from a man aged 18-30 years in good health. Some clones in this sample may be carry-over from other donors' samples.

V gene TRBV28 combines with J gene TRBJ2-1, with TRBD1 identical over 10 bases. The CDR3 extends over 15 amino acids. The junction had 3 bases not matched to a gene; V was cut back by 3 bases and J by 4 bases. The germline gives CDR1 MDHEN, CDR2 SYDVKM. The CDR3 spells CASSFGQGEYNEQFF. Here the CDR3 DNA reads TGTGCCAGCAGTTTCGGACAGGGGGAATACAATGAGCAGTTCTTC.

V and J are TRBV5-1 and TRBJ2-3; the match to TRBD2 covers 11 bases. The CDR3 runs to 20 residues. Germline V gene sequence: CDR1 SGHRS, CDR2 YFSETQ. After removal of 2 bases from V and 6 bases from J, the junction contained 20 bases not matched to a gene. In DNA form, the CDR3 reads TGCGCCAGCAGCTTTTTGGGATTCATCGGTAGCGGGAGGGCCGCTGATACGCAGTATTTT. Translation gives CASSFLGFIGSGRAADTQYF.

CDR3 DNA sequence: TGCAGCGTTAATCACCCGGGGGCCTCCTACGAGCAGTACTTC. Translation: CSVNHPGASYEQYF. This sequence joins TRBV29-1 and TRBJ2-7, with D possibly being TRBD1 or TRBD2 (6 bases each). The CDR3 loop spans 14 amino acids. Per the germline V gene, CDR1 is SQVTM and CDR2 is ANQGSEA. The V and J ends lost 5 bases and 0 bases respectively, with 14 bases between them.

This clone showed up just once. The gene calls are TRBV27 and TRBJ2-3; D unclear. Germline loops: CDR1 MNHEY, CDR2 SMNVEV (reference sequence). The CDR3 contains 12 residues. The V and J ends lost 7 bases and 4 bases respectively, with 9 bases between them. CDR3 sequence reads: CASTAYPDTQYF. Written as DNA, the CDR3 is TGTGCCAGCACGGCTTATCCAGATACGCAGTATTTT.

The V gene is TRBV9, the J gene TRBJ1-2; tentative D call: TRBD1 (6 bases). Germline CDR1 reads SGDLS; CDR2 reads YYNGEE. The CDR3 runs 17 residues. With 0 bases removed from V and 5 bases from J, the gap between germline ends came to 20 bases. The CDR3 spells CASSVGAGRGDYYGYTF. The CDR3 DNA follows: TGTGCCAGCAGCGTAGGGGCGGGCAGGGGAGACTATTATGGCTACACCTTC. The complete variable domain, with remaining parts taken from reference TRBV9 and TRBJ1-2, reads DSGVTQTPKHLITATGQRVTLRCSPRSGDLSVYWYQQSLDQGLQFLIQYYNGEERAKGNILERFSAQQFPDLHSELNLSSLELGDSALYFCASSVGAGRGDYYGYTFGSGTRLTVV.

The rearrangement links TRBV5-1 to TRBJ1-2; tentative D call: TRBD1 (6 bases). The germline V gene encodes CDR1 SGHRS and CDR2 YFSETQ. This CDR3 region has 13 residues. Trimming took off 5 bases at V and 4 bases at J, with 12 bases between the two ends. In DNA, the CDR3 is TGCGCCAGCAGGGAGACAGGTTCCTATGGCTACACCTTC. Its protein product is CASRETGSYGYTF.

V is TRBV27 and J is TRBJ2-7; 10 nucleotides align to TRBD1. The V gene's germline CDR1 is MNHEY and CDR2 SMNVEV (reference sequence). The CDR3 is 14 residues long. The V gene end was trimmed by 8 bases and the J gene end by 5 bases; junction bases not matched to a gene: 9. The CDR3 region is CASGMGQGSHEQYF. In nucleotides, the CDR3 is TGTGCCAGCGGTATGGGACAGGGGTCCCACGAGCAGTACTTC.

V gene TRBV5-6 combines with J gene TRBJ2-2; D not certain. This CDR3 is 13 amino acids long. Germline lookup yields CDR1 SGHDT and CDR2 YYEEEE. With 7 bases removed from V and 4 bases from J, the gap between germline ends came to 11 bases. CDR3 DNA sequence: TGTGCCAGCGATAGCTATGGCACCGGGGAGCTGTTTTTT. Its protein product is CASDSYGTGELFF.